Below are 32 T cell receptor beta chains sequenced from a single sample in a study of cytomegalovirus exposure and HLA in healthy donors. PCR amplification relied on 60 Vbeta primers (plus 13 Jbeta primers). Assay used: immunoSEQ multiplex PCR; TCRdb lists only in-frame clones, some missing. Altogether about 160,000 clones are present, 75% to 90% being singletons, with the ten largest covering approximately 1.4%. The sequencing input was PBMCs. The receptors come from a woman aged 18-30 years in good health and CMV-seronegative.

This clone has only one observation. V and J are TRBV6-5 and TRBJ2-7; the match to TRBD1 covers 8 bases. CDR3 length: 14 amino acids. J lost 2 bases, V lost 0 bases, and 0 bases had no gene match. Germline V gene sequence: CDR1 MNHEY, CDR2 SVGAGI. CDR3 region: CASSYSQGAYEQYF. The CDR3 DNA sequence: TGTGCCAGCAGTTACTCACAGGGGGCCTACGAGCAGTACTTC.

A note on this clone: A junction boundary mismatches the germline segment, possibly from a read error. The rearrangement joins TRBV5-1 to TRBJ2-2; TRBD2 might be the D (5 bases). CDR3 length: 14 amino acids. Germline V gene data show CDR1 as SGHRS and CDR2 as YFSETQ. The CDR3 loop is CASSLGFGTGELSF. CDR3 nucleotides: TGCGCCAGCAGCTTGGGGTTCGGCACCGGGGAGCTGTCTTTT.

CDR3 sequence reads: CATRLAGGPYEQYF. The CDR3, as DNA: TGTGCCACCCGACTGGCGGGGGGACCCTACGAGCAGTACTTC. The chain carries TRBV2 and TRBJ2-7; 8 bases fit TRBD2. After removal of 10 bases from V and 2 bases from J, the junction contained 10 bases not matched to a gene. The CDR3 consists of 14 residues. In germline, CDR1 is SNHLY, CDR2 FYNNEI.

This clone occurred a few times. This chain joins TRBV5-1 and TRBJ1-1; TRBD1 aligns across 7 bases. The CDR3 length is 14 residues. Germline CDR1 SGHRS, CDR2 YFSETQ. Germline trimming cut 3 bases from V and 3 bases from J; bases unmatched to any gene: 5. The CDR3 reads CASSYLGTDTEAFF. The CDR3 bases are TGCGCCAGCAGCTACCTTGGGACAGACACTGAAGCTTTCTTT. Using reference TRBV5-1 and TRBJ1-1 for the parts outside the CDR3, the full variable domain is KAGVTQTPRYLIKTRGQQVTLSCSPISGHRSVSWYQQTPGQGLQFLFEYFSETQRNKGNFPGRFSGRQFSNSRSEMNVSTLELGDSALYLCASSYLGTDTEAFFGQGTRLTVV.

This chain connects TRBV5-1 to TRBJ1-3; weak D call: TRBD1 (5 bases). Trimming took 3 bases from V and 1 from J, leaving 8 bases between them. There are 14 residues in the CDR3. Looked up from germline, CDR1 is SGHRS and CDR2 is YFSETQ. The CDR3 coding sequence is TGCGCCAGCAGCTCCAGGGTTTCTGGAAACACCATATATTTT. This encodes CASSSRVSGNTIYF.

Written as DNA, the CDR3 is TGCGCCAGCAGCGATGACAGGGCCCGTTACAATGAGCAGTTCTTC. Encoded protein: CASSDDRARYNEQFF. The chain couples TRBV10-1 to TRBJ2-1, with TRBD1 matching over 7 bases. The CDR3 contains 15 residues. Germline V gene data show CDR1 as WNHNN and CDR2 as SYGVQD (reference sequence). V dropped 6 bases and J dropped 4; count of bases not matched to a gene: 9.

The J gene is TRBJ1-1, the V gene TRBV7-9; D gene uncertain. Trimming pared 6 bases from V and 5 bases from J, leaving 16 bases between. The CDR3 has 14 residues. The germline CDR1 and CDR2 sequences are SEHNR and FQNEAQ (reference sequence). The CDR3, as DNA: TGTGCCAGCAGATTTCTCACAGCCGAAACTGAAGCTTTCTTT. This encodes CASRFLTAETEAFF.

The table lists this clone with a few counts. The chain recombines TRBV10-1 with TRBJ1-1; the D is unclear. Germline CDR1 is WNHNN and CDR2 is SYGVQD (reference sequence). CDR3 size: 13 residues. V was cut by 3 bases and J by 0 bases, with 5 bases left in between. CDR3 in DNA: TGCGCCAGCAGTGAAACAGTGAACACTGAAGCTTTCTTT. Protein sequence: CASSETVNTEAFF.

This clone has just a few counts. The gene calls are TRBV6-1 and TRBJ1-2, with TRBD1 matching over 9 bases. The CDR3 is made up of 13 amino acids. V shed 5 bases, J shed 8 bases, and the junction held 6 bases outside the gene matches. Germline V lookup: CDR1 MNHNS, CDR2 SASEGT. The CDR3 loop reads CASSRDRVSGYTF. The CDR3, as DNA: TGTGCCAGCAGTCGGGACAGGGTGAGCGGCTACACCTTC.

This clone was detected only once. This sequence joins TRBV11-1 and TRBJ2-3; TRBD2 matches at 9 bases. The germline V gene has CDR1 SGHAT and CDR2 FQDESV (reference sequence). There are 15 residues in the CDR3. V was pared by 3 bases and J by 3 bases, with 4 bases of the junction left unmatched. CDR3 sequence: CASSFLRGGTDTQYF. The CDR3 region has the DNA TGTGCCAGCAGCTTCCTGCGGGGGGGTACAGATACGCAGTATTTT.

The chain recombines TRBV19 with TRBJ2-3; weak D call: TRBD2 (6 bases). With 3 bases removed from V and 6 bases from J, the gap between germline ends came to 16 bases. The CDR3 has 15 amino acids. Germline loops: CDR1 LNHDA, CDR2 SQIVND (reference sequence). This chain's CDR3 is CASSIVSGEADTQYF. The DNA for the CDR3 is TGTGCCAGTAGTATCGTATCGGGGGAGGCGGATACGCAGTATTTT.

The chain recombines TRBV5-1 with TRBJ1-5; no definite D call. From germline, CDR1 is SGHRS and CDR2 YFSETQ. The V end lost 0 bases, the J end lost 5 bases, and 6 bases lay between the germline ends. CDR3 size: 13 residues. The CDR3 coding sequence is TGCGCCAGCAGCTTGGTTCCGGATCAGCCCCAGCATTTT. Its protein product is CASSLVPDQPQHF.

The chain joins TRBV5-6 to TRBJ2-7, with a weak D call TRBD1 (5 bases). Between the trimmed V and J ends, which lost 4 bases and 0 bases, there was a span of 11 bases. CDR3 size: 14 residues. The germline V gene has CDR1 SGHDT and CDR2 YYEEEE. This chain's CDR3 is CASSQSGISYEQYF. Here the CDR3 DNA reads TGTGCCAGCAGCCAGTCAGGGATCTCCTACGAGCAGTACTTC.

V is TRBV7-8 and J is TRBJ1-4; TRBD1 aligns across 9 bases. The CDR3 has 15 residues. The trim removed 5 bases at V and 6 bases at J, leaving 7 bases unmatched. Germline assignment: CDR1 SGHVS and CDR2 FQNEAQ. The CDR3 DNA follows: TGTGCCAGCAGCCCAGGGGACAGGGCTTATGAAAAACTGTTTTTT. Translating it yields CASSPGDRAYEKLFF.

The CDR3, as DNA: TGTGCCAGCAGTAAAGGACAGGGGACCTACAATGAGCAGTTCTTC. Its translation: CASSKGQGTYNEQFF. This rearrangement joins TRBV6-4 to TRBJ2-1; 9 nucleotides align to TRBD1. Trimming cost V 5 bases and J 2 bases; bases outside gene matches: 4. The CDR3 runs to 15 residues. From germline, CDR1 is MRHNA and CDR2 SNTAGT.

V usage is TRBV7-2 and J usage is TRBJ1-3, with D maybe TRBD1 (5 bases). This CDR3 region has 15 residues. CDR1 and CDR2 (germline): SGHTA, FQGNSA. The V end lost 5 bases, the J end lost 0 bases, and 11 bases lay between the germline ends. The DNA for the CDR3 is TGTGCCAGCAGCCGACAGAGTAGCTCTGGAAACACCATATATTTT. Its protein is CASSRQSSSGNTIYF.

V usage is TRBV19 and J usage is TRBJ1-1; no firm D call. Germline-derived CDR1 and CDR2 are LNHDA and SQIVND (reference sequence). V lost 6 bases to trimming and J lost 1 base, with 12 bases between them. This CDR3 is built from 14 residues. The CDR3 coding sequence is TGTGCCAGTAGAACGGGCCGGGAGAACACTGAAGCTTTCTTT. It encodes CASRTGRENTEAFF. The full variable domain, rest sourced from reference TRBV19 and TRBJ1-1, is DGGITQSPKYLFRKEGQNVTLSCEQNLNHDAMYWYRQDPGQGLRLIYYSQIVNDFQKGDIAEGYSVSREKKESFPLTVTSAQKNPTAFYLCASRTGRENTEAFFGQGTRLTVV.

This clone was seen just once. The CDR3 reads CASSPLPATGGIYEQYF. The CDR3 DNA reads TGTGCCAGCTCACCACTCCCGGCTACAGGCGGGATCTACGAGCAGTACTTC. The V gene is TRBV18, the J gene TRBJ2-7; weak D call: TRBD2 (6 bases). Trimming pared 1 base from V and 3 bases from J, leaving 19 bases between. Germline V gene sequence: CDR1 KGHSH, CDR2 LQKENI. The CDR3 spans 17 residues.

A few counts support this clone. The chain recombines TRBV9 with TRBJ2-7; D might be TRBD1 (5 bases). V was shortened by 4 bases and J by 6 bases, with 11 bases between the two germline ends. The CDR3 length is 12 residues. The germline V gene encodes CDR1 SGDLS and CDR2 YYNGEE. The CDR3 DNA reads as TGTGCCAGCAGCCTTCAAGGGGCCGAGCAGTACTTC. The encoded protein is CASSLQGAEQYF.

The chain employs TRBV29-1 and TRBJ2-2; 13 nucleotides align to TRBD2. The CDR3 runs 17 residues. V trimming: 7 bases; J trimming: 4 bases; junction bases outside the gene matches: 12. Germline CDR1 is SQVTM and CDR2 is ANQGSEA. The CDR3 here is CSAVSGLAGVGTGELFF. CDR3 nucleotide sequence: TGCAGCGCCGTGTCTGGACTAGCGGGGGTAGGCACCGGGGAGCTGTTTTTT.

This chain joins TRBV6-5 and TRBJ1-4; D might be TRBD1 (5 bases). Germline CDR1 MNHEY, CDR2 SVGAGI. V was clipped by 5 bases and J by 6 bases, with 13 bases between them. There are 14 residues in the CDR3. The CDR3 sequence: CASSPAGDYEKLFF. DNA for the CDR3: TGTGCCAGCAGTCCGGCGGGGGATTATGAAAAACTGTTTTTT.

V and J are TRBV9 and TRBJ2-3; D remains ambiguous. CDR3 size: 14 residues. Trimming cost V 0 bases and J 2 bases, with 7 bases left between them. Germline CDR1 reads SGDLS; CDR2 reads YYNGEE. This chain's CDR3 is CASSVDYFTDTQYF. In DNA, the CDR3 is TGTGCCAGCAGCGTAGACTATTTCACAGATACGCAGTATTTT.

This clone was picked up a small number of times. The chain has TRBV10-2 and TRBJ1-3; perhaps TRBD1 as D (6 bases). Germline-derived CDR1 and CDR2 are WSHSY and SAAADI. The V end was cut by 6 bases, the J end by 3 bases, with 12 bases between. This CDR3 region has 14 residues. This CDR3 is CASSRGNDGNTIYF. The CDR3 DNA reads TGCGCCAGCAGCAGGGGAAATGATGGAAACACCATATATTTT.

The gene calls are TRBV6-6 and TRBJ1-6, with TRBD1 matching over 8 bases. The ends lost 7 bases at V and 5 bases at J; junction bases unmatched: 1. The CDR3 consists of 13 residues. Germline V gene sequence: CDR1 MNHNY, CDR2 SVGAGI (reference sequence). The CDR3 DNA sequence: TGTGCCAGCACGGGACAGGATAATTCACCCCTCCACTTT. Translating gives CASTGQDNSPLHF.

The chain is built from TRBV16 and TRBJ1-5; a possible D gene is TRBD1 (6 bases). Trimming left V 2 bases short and J 4 bases short, with 15 bases between. The CDR3 loop spans 16 amino acids. Looked up from germline, CDR1 is KGHSY and CDR2 is FQNENV. The CDR3 protein is CASSQDRPVVNQPQHF. The CDR3 DNA reads TGTGCCAGCAGCCAAGACAGGCCCGTGGTTAATCAGCCCCAGCATTTT.

On this clone: Other nucleotide sequences in the sample specify the same CDR3. The V gene is TRBV6-5, the J gene TRBJ1-1; D perhaps matches TRBD1 (5 bases). Trimming removed 2 bases from V and 4 bases from J, with 8 bases in between. There are 13 residues in the CDR3. Germline V gene sequence: CDR1 MNHEY, CDR2 SVGAGI. The CDR3 spells CASSYGQGTEAFF. In nucleotides, the CDR3 is TGTGCCAGCAGTTACGGGCAGGGCACTGAAGCTTTCTTT.

V usage is TRBV29-1 and J usage is TRBJ2-1; possible D gene TRBD1, 5 bases. The length of the CDR3 is 15 residues. Germline V gene lookup returns CDR1 SQVTM and CDR2 ANQGSEA. V shed 4 bases and J shed 0 bases, with 13 bases lying between them. The CDR3 sequence is CSVALGASSYNEQFF. CDR3 nucleotide sequence: TGCAGCGTTGCCCTAGGGGCGAGCTCCTACAATGAGCAGTTCTTC.

The chain links TRBV6-6 to TRBJ1-4; 7 bases are a match to TRBD1. The trim removed 5 bases at V and 4 bases at J, leaving 4 bases unmatched. Germline loops: CDR1 MNHNY, CDR2 SVGAGI (reference sequence). The CDR3 length is 14 residues. The CDR3 region has the DNA TGTGCCAGCAGTCGCGACAGGGATAATGAAAAACTGTTTTTT. Its protein product is CASSRDRDNEKLFF.

The V call is TRBV18, the J call TRBJ1-3; D is uncertain. The germline V gene has CDR1 KGHSH and CDR2 LQKENI. V was shortened by 3 bases and J by 2 bases, with 14 bases between the two germline ends. This CDR3 comprises 16 residues. The CDR3 sequence: CASSPPGILTGNTIYF. As DNA, the CDR3 is TGTGCCAGCTCACCTCCAGGAATCCTTACTGGAAACACCATATATTTT.

V is TRBV5-4 and J is TRBJ1-3, with 8 bases aligning to TRBD1. Germline trimming cut 3 bases from V and 6 bases from J; bases unmatched to any gene: 17. Looked up from germline, CDR1 is SGHNT and CDR2 is YYREEE (reference sequence). CDR3 length equals 18 residues. The CDR3 loop reads CASSSRPGQGGGQNTIYF. CDR3 DNA: TGTGCCAGCAGCTCCCGGCCTGGACAGGGAGGGGGACAAAACACCATATATTTT. The full variable domain, its missing parts supplied by reference TRBV5-4 and TRBJ1-3, is ETGVTQSPTHLIKTRGQQVTLRCSSQSGHNTVSWYQQALGQGPQFIFQYYREEENGRGNFPPRFSGLQFPNYSSELNVNALELDDSALYLCASSSRPGQGGGQNTIYFGEGSWLTVV.

The genes are TRBV7-9 and TRBJ1-2, with a weak D call TRBD1 (6 bases). V lost 5 bases and J 3 bases, leaving 10 bases between the germline ends. The CDR3 has 13 residues. The germline CDR1 and CDR2 sequences are SEHNR and FQNEAQ (reference sequence). The CDR3 reads CASSPRTDYGYTF. For the CDR3, the DNA is TGTGCCAGCAGCCCTCGGACAGACTATGGCTACACCTTC.

The rearrangement links TRBV5-5 to TRBJ2-3; weak D call: TRBD2 (5 bases). Germline V gene data show CDR1 as SGHKS and CDR2 as YYEKEE (reference sequence). V was pared by 5 bases and J by 4 bases, with 8 bases between. CDR3 length equals 12 residues. DNA of the CDR3: TGTGCCAGCAGTTGGCGGGCAGATACGCAGTATTTT. Encoded protein: CASSWRADTQYF.